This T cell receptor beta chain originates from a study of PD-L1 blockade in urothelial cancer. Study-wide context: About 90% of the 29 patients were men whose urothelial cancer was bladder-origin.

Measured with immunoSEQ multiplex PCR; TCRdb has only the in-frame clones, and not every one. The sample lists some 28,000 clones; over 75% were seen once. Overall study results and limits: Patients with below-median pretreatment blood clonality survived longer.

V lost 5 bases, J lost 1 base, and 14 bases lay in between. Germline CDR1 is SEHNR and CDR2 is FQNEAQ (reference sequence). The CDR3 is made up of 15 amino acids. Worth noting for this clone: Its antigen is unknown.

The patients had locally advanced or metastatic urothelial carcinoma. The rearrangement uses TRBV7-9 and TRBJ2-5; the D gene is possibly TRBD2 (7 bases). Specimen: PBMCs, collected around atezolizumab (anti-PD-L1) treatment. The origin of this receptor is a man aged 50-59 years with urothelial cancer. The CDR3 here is CASSTGGPPQETQYF. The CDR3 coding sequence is TGTGCCAGCAGCACCGGGGGGCCTCCCCAAGAGACCCAGTACTTC.